The 29 T cell receptor beta chains below were found in one sample sequenced in a study of T cell clonality in common variable immunodeficiency (dated by TCRdb to 2014 to 2015). Preparation of the library involved the immunoSEQ multiplex PCR assay. Imported from immuneACCESS, the table was reduced by TCRdb to in-frame sequences with V and J called. These copies leave out some clones; in studies compared against another copy, an unresolved V gene accounts for under half, and the cause of the remainder is not known. With around 39,000 clones recorded, this sample contains no clone counted only once. Jointly, the top ten make up under 3.5% of the sample. The specimen sequenced was peripheral blood mononuclear cells. The source of these receptors is a person between 18 and 70 years old in good health.

This clone was counted at least ten times. The read terminates 3 residues ahead of where the CDR3 ends, so the germline J gene completes it. The chain recombines TRBV19 with TRBJ2-7, with a tentative D call TRBD2 (5 bases). The ends were cut back, 5 bases at V and 4 bases at J, with 6 bases in the middle. The CDR3 is 11 amino acids. Germline V gene sequence: CDR1 LNHDA, CDR2 SQIVND (reference sequence). The part of the CDR3 DNA that was read is TGTGCCAGTAGTCGGGGATACGAG. It encodes CASSRGYE. The whole CDR3 sequence is CASSRGYEQYF.

This clone was detected many times. The read ends 3 residues before the CDR3 terminus; that terminus is restored from the germline J gene. The chain has TRBV20-1 and TRBJ2-3; D possibly corresponds to TRBD2 (5 bases). The V end lost 6 bases, the J end lost 2 bases, and 15 bases lay between the germline ends. Per germline, CDR1 DFQATT and CDR2 SNEGSKA (reference sequence). The CDR3 length is 14 residues. The sequenced part of the CDR3 DNA is TGCAGTGCACGGACTCTTGCACACACAGATACG. Amino acids: CSARTLAHTDT. The whole CDR3 sequence is CSARTLAHTDTQYF.

This clone was detected ten times or more. The read gets to within 3 residues of the CDR3 end, and the germline J gene fills in the rest. The V call is TRBV5-1, the J call TRBJ2-1; 8 positions agree with TRBD1. Germline loops: CDR1 SGHRS, CDR2 YFSETQ. The CDR3 length is 15 residues. J was trimmed by 6 bases and V by 4 bases; bases with no gene match: 9. CDR3 bases read: TGCGCCAGCAGCCTAAGGACAGGGATTGGCAATGAG. Translation gives CASSLRTGIGNE. The whole CDR3 reads CASSLRTGIGNEQFF.

Turning to this clone: The CDR3 end falls 3 residues outside the read, so it is completed with the germline J gene. The chain employs TRBV11-3 and TRBJ2-7, with 8 positions matching TRBD1. V dropped 1 base and J dropped 6; count of bases not matched to a gene: 5. CDR3 length equals 14 residues. In germline, CDR1 is SGHNT, CDR2 YENEEA. CDR3 amino acids: CASSLAGQGGEQYF. CDR3 DNA (partial): TGTGCCAGCAGCTTAGCAGGACAGGGCGGCGAG.

Ten or more counts support this clone. The CDR3 DNA, read in part, is TGTGCCAGCGGACTAGCGGGAGTTCGGTCCTACAATGAG. Protein: CASGLAGVRSYNE. The full CDR3 sequence reads CASGLAGVRSYNEQFF. The chain joins TRBV6-2 or TRBV6-3 to TRBJ2-1, with 13 bases fitting TRBD2. The missing CDR3 end, 3 residues past where the read stops, is filled in from the germline J gene. The V and J ends lost 8 bases and 1 base, in that order; junction bases with no gene match: 5. The germline gives CDR1 MNHEY, CDR2 SVGEGT. CDR3 size: 16 residues.

This clone appeared many times. The CDR3 end is not reached by the read, which stops 3 residues before it; the germline J gene fills it in. The chain joins TRBV30 to TRBJ1-5; D possibly corresponds to TRBD1 (5 bases). V shed 1 base and J shed 0 bases, with 10 bases lying between them. Germline values: CDR1 GTSNPN, CDR2 SVGIG (reference sequence). The CDR3 runs to 15 residues. CDR3 in amino acids: CAWSAGRVSNQPQHF. Incomplete CDR3 DNA: TGTGCCTGGAGTGCAGGCAGGGTTAGCAATCAGCCC.

This clone occurred many times. From the germline J gene comes the end of the CDR3, since the read stops 3 residues before it. V is TRBV7-2 and J is TRBJ2-7, with D perhaps being TRBD1 or TRBD2 (6 bases each). Germline V gives CDR1 SGHTA, CDR2 FQGNSA. With 6 bases removed from V and 0 bases from J, the gap between germline ends came to 12 bases. The CDR3 loop spans 14 amino acids. The CDR3 loop reads CASRRDTNSYEQYF. The part of the CDR3 DNA that was read is TGTGCCAGCAGGCGGGACACCAACTCCTACGAG.

This clone has at least ten counts. The read ends 3 residues shy of where the CDR3 ends; the end is completed using the germline J gene. This chain joins TRBV5-1 and TRBJ1-6; the D gene is possibly TRBD1 (6 bases). Trimming removed 3 bases at V and 5 bases at J, with 15 bases between. CDR1 and CDR2 from the germline V gene are SGHRS and YFSETQ. The CDR3 is 16 amino acids. The DNA read from the CDR3 is TGCGCCAGCAGCTCCCAGGGGCCGGTGAATAATTCACCC. Amino acids: CASSSQGPVNNSP. In full, the CDR3 reads CASSSQGPVNNSPLHF. Combining the CDR3 with reference TRBV5-1 and TRBJ1-6 gives the whole variable domain KAGVTQTPRYLIKTRGQQVTLSCSPISGHRSVSWYQQTPGQGLQFLFEYFSETQRNKGNFPGRFSGRQFSNSRSEMNVSTLELGDSALYLCASSSQGPVNNSPLHFGNGTRLTVT.

This clone was observed a handful of times. Coverage ceases 3 residues before the CDR3 finishes, and the germline J gene fills in the end. This chain connects TRBV7-2 to TRBJ1-3; D call uncertain. Deletions cut 0 bases from V and 4 bases from J, with 10 bases between. Germline V gene sequence: CDR1 SGHTA, CDR2 FQGNSA. CDR3 length: 15 residues. The CDR3 DNA, read in part, is TGTGCCAGCAGCTTAGCGTTACAACAGGGAAACACC. Residues: CASSLALQQGNT. From start to end, the CDR3 is CASSLALQQGNTIYF.

This clone is medium-sized. The CDR3 end falls 3 residues outside the read, so it is completed with the germline J gene. This rearrangement joins TRBV6-4 to TRBJ2-3, with 10 bases identical to TRBD1. This CDR3 has 15 amino acids. V shed 2 bases and J 1 base; nucleotides not matched to a gene: 0. Germline V gene lookup returns CDR1 MRHNA and CDR2 SNTAGT. CDR3 DNA (partial): TGTGCCAGCAGTGACGGGACAGGGGGCACAGATACG. It translates to CASSDGTGGTDT. The whole CDR3 sequence reads CASSDGTGGTDTQYF.

Ten or more counts support this clone. The CDR3 is cut off 3 residues early in the read; its end comes from the germline J gene. The chain combines TRBV7-7 with TRBJ2-1, with 11 positions matching TRBD2. The CDR3 is 14 residues long. V lost 6 bases to trimming and J lost 5 bases; unmatched junction nucleotides: 3. The germline V gene has CDR1 SSHAT and CDR2 FNYEAQ (reference sequence). The CDR3 sequence: CASSLAGGDNEQFF. Partial CDR3 DNA: TGTGCCAGCAGTCTAGCGGGAGGAGACAATGAG.

This clone has ten or more counts. Read sequence stops 3 residues before the CDR3 end, and the germline J gene provides the missing end. The rearrangement joins TRBV5-6 to TRBJ2-7; D is possibly TRBD1 (5 bases). The CDR3 contains 15 residues. Germline CDR1 and CDR2: SGHDT and YYEEEE. V was trimmed by 4 bases and J by 2 bases, leaving 16 bases between them. CDR3 bases read: TGTGCCAGCAGCCTCAAGACAGTCTCTCCCTACGAG. It specifies CASSLKTVSPYE. The CDR3 as a whole reads CASSLKTVSPYEQYF.

Notes on this clone: Read sequence stops 3 residues before the CDR3 end, and the germline J gene provides the missing end. This chain joins TRBV20-1 and TRBJ1-1, with unresolved D. Germline V gene data show CDR1 as DFQATT and CDR2 as SNEGSKA (reference sequence). The CDR3 consists of 13 residues. The V gene lost 3 bases and the J gene lost 4 bases, with 12 bases spanning the gap. Partial CDR3 DNA: TGCAGTGCTAGTCTGCGGGAGGCCACTGAA. Amino acids: CSASLREATE. The entire CDR3 is CSASLREATEAFF.

This clone was seen many times. The sequenced part of the CDR3 DNA is TGTGCCAGCAGTGTTGGGCCGGGGGGCTCCTACAATGAG. Its translation: CASSVGPGGSYNE. The complete CDR3 protein is CASSVGPGGSYNEQFF. The rearrangement uses TRBV6-1 and TRBJ2-1; the match to TRBD2 covers 7 bases. Read coverage stops 3 residues before the CDR3 terminus; the germline J gene supplies the remainder. The CDR3 consists of 16 residues. After removal of 4 bases from V and 0 bases from J, the junction contained 6 bases not matched to a gene. Germline V gives CDR1 MNHNS, CDR2 SASEGT.

This clone occurred many times. The CDR3 end lies 3 residues beyond the end of the read and is filled in from the germline J gene. This rearrangement joins TRBV5-1 to TRBJ1-4; no reliable D call. V was cut by 4 bases and J by 5 bases, with 18 bases left in between. CDR1 and CDR2 from the germline V gene are SGHRS and YFSETQ. The CDR3 sequence is 16 residues long. The sequenced CDR3 bases are TGCGCCAGCAGCCCACTAGAGCAGGCACCAAATGAAAAA. Translation gives CASSPLEQAPNEK. From start to end, the CDR3 is CASSPLEQAPNEKLFF.

This clone ranks as large. The CDR3 end falls 3 residues outside the read, so it is completed with the germline J gene. The chain carries TRBV20-1 and TRBJ2-3, with 11 positions matching TRBD2. There are 16 residues in the CDR3. Germline CDR1 DFQATT, CDR2 SNEGSKA (reference sequence). Unmatched junction bases numbered 8, after V lost 2 bases and J lost 4 bases. The chain's CDR3 is CSARPTSGSGADTQYF. Incomplete CDR3 DNA: TGCAGTGCTAGACCCACTAGCGGGAGTGGAGCAGATACG.

There are many counts of this clone. The CDR3 goes on 3 residues after the read ends, and that part is filled in from the germline J gene. The V call is TRBV12-3 or TRBV12-4, the J call TRBJ2-1; 10 bases match TRBD2. This CDR3 is built from 15 residues. J was trimmed by 4 bases and V by 6 bases; bases with no gene match: 6. The covered CDR3 bases are TGTGCCAGCAGGCTAGCGGGAGCCTCTTACAATGAG. This gives the protein CASRLAGASYNE. The complete CDR3 sequence is CASRLAGASYNEQFF.

This clone came up many times. The CDR3 goes on 3 residues after the read ends, and that part is filled in from the germline J gene. The chain couples TRBV10-3 to TRBJ1-5; possible D gene TRBD1, 5 bases. This CDR3 comprises 14 residues. CDR1 is ENHRY and CDR2 is SYGVKD in the germline V gene. The sequenced CDR3 bases are TGTGCCATCAGTGGCAAAGGGGAGGTCGGCCCC. Its protein is CAISGKGEVGP. The entire CDR3 sequence reads CAISGKGEVGPQHF.

This clone was seen repeatedly, ten times or more. The CDR3: CASSVGLAGGTDTQYF. The covered CDR3 bases are TGTGCCAGCAGTGTCGGACTAGCGGGAGGCACAGATACG. This chain joins TRBV6-1 and TRBJ2-3; TRBD2 aligns across 13 bases. The missing CDR3 end, 3 residues past where the read stops, is filled in from the germline J gene. The CDR3 runs 16 residues. Germline assignment: CDR1 MNHNS and CDR2 SASEGT. Trimming at V came to 4 bases and at J to 1 base, leaving 2 bases not matched to a gene.

This clone was seen repeatedly, ten times or more. The sequence runs out 3 residues before the end of the CDR3; the remainder is reconstructed from the germline J gene. The rearrangement links TRBV14 to TRBJ1-3; 8 nucleotides match TRBD1. From germline, CDR1 is SGHDN and CDR2 FVKESK. The CDR3 consists of 14 residues. V dropped 6 bases and J dropped 2; count of bases not matched to a gene: 3. The CDR3 bases that were read are TGTGCCAGCAGGGGACAGGCTACTGGAAACACC. Residues: CASRGQATGNT. The whole CDR3 sequence is CASRGQATGNTIYF.

At least ten counts were recorded for this clone. The chain's CDR3 is CAISVNPTETNYGYTF. The covered CDR3 bases are TGTGCCATCAGTGTGAACCCGACTGAAACTAACTATGGC. The genes are TRBV10-3 and TRBJ1-2; no clear D. The missing CDR3 end, 3 residues past where the read stops, is filled in from the germline J gene. V was pared by 4 bases and J by 0 bases, with 15 bases between. The germline CDR1 and CDR2 sequences are ENHRY and SYGVKD. The CDR3 totals 16 residues.

This clone was observed a handful of times. The DNA ends 3 residues before the CDR3 does, and the rest of the CDR3 is filled in from the germline J gene. The chain employs TRBV7-9 and TRBJ1-2; 8 positions match TRBD1. The V gene end was trimmed by 5 bases and the J gene end by 4 bases; junction bases not matched to a gene: 6. This CDR3 spans 14 amino acids. From germline, CDR1 is SEHNR and CDR2 FQNEAQ (reference sequence). The CDR3 bases that were read are TGTGCCAGCAGCCCCGGACAGGGCATCTATGGC. Its protein product is CASSPGQGIYG. The complete CDR3 sequence is CASSPGQGIYGYTF. The whole variable domain, filled in from reference TRBV7-9 and TRBJ1-2, reads DTGVSQNPRHKITKRGQNVTFRCDPISEHNRLYWYRQTLGQGPEFLTYFQNEAQLEKSRLLSDRFSAERPKGSFSTLEIQRTEQGDSAMYLCASSPGQGIYGYTFGSGTRLTVV.

This clone was observed a few times. The DNA ends 3 residues before the CDR3 does, and the rest of the CDR3 is filled in from the germline J gene. The chain uses TRBV5-6 and TRBJ1-2; no reliable D call. Looked up from germline, CDR1 is SGHDT and CDR2 is YYEEEE. CDR3 size: 15 residues. The part of the CDR3 DNA that was read is TGTGCCAGCACCCCGACTAGCGGGAGTCTCTCTGAC. This gives the protein CASTPTSGSLSD. The entire CDR3 protein reads CASTPTSGSLSDYTF.

This clone was recorded at least ten times. The read ends 3 residues early relative to the CDR3; the germline J gene fills the gap. The chain recombines TRBV7-6 with TRBJ2-7; 7 nucleotides agree with TRBD2. The germline V gene has CDR1 SGHVS and CDR2 FNYEAQ. Trimming cost V 5 bases and J 3 bases; bases outside gene matches: 13. The CDR3 has 16 amino acids. Partial CDR3 DNA: TGTGCCAGCAGCCTATCTTCGGGGGGAGGGATCTACGAG. Encoded protein: CASSLSSGGGIYE. The entire CDR3 is CASSLSSGGGIYEQYF.

Remarks on this clone: The CDR3 end is not reached by the read, which stops 3 residues before it; the germline J gene fills it in. This chain links TRBV19 with TRBJ1-2, with D perhaps TRBD1 (6 bases). From germline, CDR1 is LNHDA and CDR2 SQIVND (reference sequence). The CDR3 runs to 11 residues. The CDR3 loop reads CASGTRNDYTF. CDR3 bases read: TGTGCCAGCGGGACACGAAATGAC.

This clone was observed many times. Read data end 3 residues before the CDR3 end; the end is taken from the germline J gene. This chain joins TRBV19 and TRBJ2-6; 10 bases are shared with TRBD1. The CDR3 extends over 20 amino acids. V trimming: 6 bases; J trimming: 0 bases; junction bases outside the gene matches: 14. Germline V gives CDR1 LNHDA, CDR2 SQIVND (reference sequence). This CDR3 reads CASSPTFMTGGASGANVLTF. Partial CDR3 DNA: TGTGCCAGTAGCCCAACCTTTATGACAGGGGGCGCCTCTGGGGCCAACGTC.

This clone was recorded at least ten times. The CDR3 is cut off 3 residues early in the read; its end comes from the germline J gene. The chain is built from TRBV2 and TRBJ2-3, with D possibly matching TRBD2 (5 bases). The V gene's germline CDR1 is SNHLY and CDR2 FYNNEI. The CDR3 consists of 15 residues. V was trimmed by 6 bases and J by 4 bases, leaving 17 bases between them. Here the CDR3 reads CASSATSGVPDTQYF. Partial CDR3 DNA: TGTGCCAGCAGCGCGACAAGCGGCGTCCCAGATACG.

This clone was seen ten or more times. Read sequence stops 3 residues before the CDR3 end, and the germline J gene provides the missing end. The rearrangement uses TRBV20-1 and TRBJ2-2; the match to TRBD1 covers 7 bases. Germline assignment: CDR1 DFQATT and CDR2 SNEGSKA (reference sequence). There are 16 residues in the CDR3. Losses at the gene ends were 2 bases for V and 1 base for J; bases not matched to a gene: 7. The DNA read from the CDR3 is TGCAGTGCTAGATTCTTGAGGACAGGGAACACCGGGGAG. Residues: CSARFLRTGNTGE. The full CDR3 sequence reads CSARFLRTGNTGELFF.

This clone was counted ten times or more. The read finishes 3 residues shy of the CDR3 end, and the germline J gene is used to complete it. The rearrangement uses TRBV10-3 and TRBJ2-1; 12 nucleotides line up with TRBD2. Trimming removed 6 bases from V and 7 bases from J; junction bases left unmatched: 10. Looked up from germline, CDR1 is ENHRY and CDR2 is SYGVKD. The CDR3 spans 16 residues. CDR3 DNA (partial): TGTGCCATCAGGAACCCGACTAGCGGGAGTGTAAATGAG. This translates into CAIRNPTSGSVNE. From start to end, the CDR3 is CAIRNPTSGSVNEQFF.